A single sample is the source of the 18 T cell receptor beta chains below, sequenced in a study of cytomegalovirus exposure and HLA in healthy donors. The PCR made use of 60 Vbeta and 13 Jbeta primers. The repertoire was sequenced with immunoSEQ multiplex PCR; TCRdb's copy has only in-frame clones and lacks some. The table shows 40,000 or so clones, with about nine tenths occurring only once. Sequences were obtained from PBMCs. The origin of the receptors is a woman between 40 and 55 years old in good health and CMV-seropositive.

The chain couples TRBV6-6 to TRBJ2-7; D gene uncertain. The V and J ends lost 4 bases and 2 bases respectively, with 9 bases between them. This CDR3 is 13 amino acids long. Germline V CDR1 and CDR2: MNHNY, SVGAGI (reference sequence). The chain's CDR3 is CASSSPITYEQYF. The DNA of the CDR3 is TGTGCCAGCAGTTCCCCCATCACCTACGAGCAGTACTTC.

V gene TRBV2 combines with J gene TRBJ1-5; TRBD1 matches at 9 bases. CDR3 length equals 14 residues. The ends lost 6 bases at V and 4 bases at J; junction bases unmatched: 4. Germline V gene sequence: CDR1 SNHLY, CDR2 FYNNEI. CDR3 in amino acids: CASRRTGENQPQHF. In nucleotides, the CDR3 is TGTGCCAGCAGGCGGACAGGGGAGAATCAGCCCCAGCATTTT. Supplemented by reference TRBV2 and TRBJ1-5, the full variable domain reads EPEVTQTPSHQVTQMGQEVILRCVPISNHLYFYWYRQILGQKVEFLVSFYNNEISEKSEIFDDQFSVERPDGSNFTLKIRSTKLEDSAMYFCASRRTGENQPQHFGDGTRLSIL.

The genes are TRBV6-5 and TRBJ1-2; D unresolved. V shed 6 bases and J shed 2 bases, with 10 bases lying between them. The CDR3 consists of 13 residues. Germline V gene sequence: CDR1 MNHEY, CDR2 SVGAGI. The CDR3 protein is CASRPDGNYGYTF. In nucleotides, the CDR3 is TGTGCCAGCAGACCTGACGGGAACTATGGCTACACCTTC.

This clone occurred once. The chain employs TRBV11-2 and TRBJ2-5; 7 bases line up with TRBD1. The CDR3 has 14 residues. Germline V gives CDR1 SGHAT, CDR2 FQNNGV. V was pared by 6 bases and J by 4 bases, with 8 bases of the junction left unmatched. This CDR3 is CASSPTGLGETQYF. The CDR3 DNA reads as TGTGCCAGCAGTCCGACAGGGCTGGGAGAGACCCAGTACTTC.

The chain uses TRBV5-1 and TRBJ2-3; 8 nucleotides align to TRBD1. V shed 6 bases and J 6 bases; nucleotides not matched to a gene: 12. The V gene's germline CDR1 is SGHRS and CDR2 YFSETQ. The length of the CDR3 is 15 residues. The CDR3 sequence is CASTETAGGMDTQYF. The CDR3 region has the DNA TGCGCCAGCACCGAGACCGCAGGGGGCATGGATACGCAGTATTTT.

The sample holds one count of this clone. The genes are TRBV6-6 and TRBJ1-1, with a possible D match to TRBD1 (5 bases). CDR1 and CDR2 from the germline V gene are MNHNY and SVGAGI (reference sequence). The CDR3 sequence is 15 residues long. Trimming pared 2 bases from V and 0 bases from J, leaving 10 bases between. In DNA form, the CDR3 reads TGTGCCAGCAGTTACCCGGGGGGGATGAACACTGAAGCTTTCTTT. It translates to CASSYPGGMNTEAFF.

The genes are TRBV13 and TRBJ1-4; TRBD1 is a possible D gene (6 bases). Trimming took 9 bases from V and 5 from J, leaving 19 bases between them. Per germline, CDR1 PRHDT and CDR2 FYEKMQ (reference sequence). CDR3 size: 15 residues. Here the CDR3 reads CARPTVGQGNEKLFF. CDR3 DNA sequence: TGTGCCAGGCCAACCGTAGGTCAGGGGAATGAAAAACTGTTTTTT.

The chain carries TRBV6-1 and TRBJ2-7; TRBD1 might be the D (6 bases). Germline V CDR1 and CDR2: MNHNS, SASEGT. V dropped 8 bases and J dropped 3 bases, with 11 bases sitting between them. The CDR3 extends over 12 amino acids. The CDR3 coding sequence is TGTGCCAGCGATAGGGGGAGCTACGAGCAGTACTTC. Its translation: CASDRGSYEQYF.

V gene TRBV10-3 combines with J gene TRBJ1-2; D remains ambiguous. Germline loops: CDR1 ENHRY, CDR2 SYGVKD. V dropped 7 bases and J dropped 4 bases, with 16 bases sitting between them. This CDR3 is 14 amino acids long. The CDR3 here is CAITPSPGSYGYTF. CDR3 nucleotides: TGTGCCATCACTCCGTCCCCGGGGAGCTATGGCTACACCTTC.

This chain uses TRBV6-5 with TRBJ2-5; D perhaps matches TRBD2 (6 bases). CDR3 length: 12 amino acids. CDR1 is MNHEY, CDR2 SVGAGI, per germline. Trimming removed 7 bases at V and 5 bases at J, with 11 bases between. The DNA for the CDR3 is TGTGCCAGCAAAATCGCGGGGGAGACCCAGTACTTC. Its translation is CASKIAGETQYF.

The chain employs TRBV28 and TRBJ2-5; D is perhaps TRBD2 (5 bases). V was cut by 6 bases and J by 1 base, with 9 bases left in between. The CDR3 spans 13 residues. CDR1 and CDR2 (germline): MDHEN, SYDVKM. The CDR3 region has the DNA TGTGCCAGCAGGACGGGAATCCAAGAGACCCAGTACTTC. Encoded protein: CASRTGIQETQYF. Using reference TRBV28 and TRBJ2-5 for the parts outside the CDR3, the full variable domain is DVKVTQSSRYLVKRTGEKVFLECVQDMDHENMFWYRQDPGLGLRLIYFSYDVKMKEKGDIPEGYSVSREKKERFSLILESASTNQTSMYLCASRTGIQETQYFGPGTRLLVL.

This chain connects TRBV27 to TRBJ2-5; D unclear. Trimming shortened V by 8 bases and J by 1 base, and 8 bases separated the two germline ends. From germline, CDR1 is MNHEY and CDR2 SMNVEV (reference sequence). This CDR3 has 12 residues. CDR3 protein: CASGASQETQYF. CDR3 bases: TGTGCCAGCGGAGCCAGCCAAGAGACCCAGTACTTC.

This rearrangement joins TRBV27 to TRBJ1-2, with D tentatively TRBD1 (5 bases). Trimming took 4 bases from V and 1 from J, leaving 7 bases between them. The CDR3 is 13 amino acids. The germline gives CDR1 MNHEY, CDR2 SMNVEV (reference sequence). Here the CDR3 reads CASSWGGNYGYTF. The CDR3 DNA follows: TGTGCCAGCAGTTGGGGGGGTAACTATGGCTACACCTTC.

V usage is TRBV11-3 and J usage is TRBJ2-1; tentatively, D is TRBD2 (6 bases). This CDR3 has 12 residues. CDR1 and CDR2 (germline): SGHNT, YENEEA. Between the trimmed V and J ends, which lost 5 bases and 10 bases, there was a span of 12 bases. The CDR3 loop reads CASSRGRNEQFF. In nucleotides, the CDR3 is TGTGCCAGCAGCAGAGGGAGGAACGAGCAGTTCTTC.

The chain couples TRBV18 to TRBJ2-7; possibly TRBD2 for D (5 bases). There are 15 residues in the CDR3. V lost 3 bases to trimming and J lost 4 bases, with 16 bases between them. The germline V gene has CDR1 KGHSH and CDR2 LQKENI. This CDR3 reads CASSPGLATQYEQYF. The CDR3 DNA reads TGTGCCAGCTCACCGGGTTTAGCGACGCAATACGAGCAGTACTTC.

Only one count was recorded for this clone. The chain recombines TRBV18 with TRBJ2-1; 7 bases fit TRBD2. The CDR3 contains 17 residues. The junction had 8 bases not matched to a gene; V was cut back by 2 bases and J by 1 base. CDR1 is KGHSH, CDR2 LQKENI, per germline. CDR3 bases: TGTGCCAGCTCACCATGGGTAGCGGGCGGGTCCTACAATGAGCAGTTCTTC. Its protein is CASSPWVAGGSYNEQFF.

This clone is deemed hyperexpanded (1% or more). Additional DNA sequences in this sample encode the identical CDR3. J is TRBJ2-1 and V is TRBV6-5; TRBD1 agrees at 7 bases. Germline V lookup: CDR1 MNHEY, CDR2 SVGAGI. V lost 0 bases to trimming and J lost 7 bases; unmatched junction nucleotides: 6. CDR3 length equals 15 residues. In DNA form, the CDR3 reads TGTGCCAGCAGTTACTCGACCCAGGGGGAAAATGAGCAGTTCTTC. Amino acids: CASSYSTQGENEQFF.

The chain carries TRBV7-9 and TRBJ1-2; TRBD1 might be the D (5 bases). The CDR3 contains 16 residues. V was clipped by 2 bases and J by 0 bases, with 13 bases between them. Germline-derived CDR1 and CDR2 are SEHNR and FQNEAQ (reference sequence). CDR3 region: CASSLQGGSSNYGYTF. The CDR3 nucleotides read TGTGCCAGCAGCTTACAGGGAGGTTCATCTAACTATGGCTACACCTTC.